This record looks at one T cell receptor beta chain sequence and its context. Its antigen is not identified. The sample comes from a study of cytomegalovirus exposure and HLA in healthy donors. Across the study: Drawn from HLA-typed donors, roughly 87 million unique TCRs were held in an early data release.

Study observations and caveats: Common viral pathogens were later found to be apparently linked to several of the most significant clusters. Later on, a genetic analysis was performed. It linked a missense variant in DCLRE1C with V- and J-gene trimming of TCR beta.

Vbeta (60) and Jbeta (13) primers were used in the PCR. The method was immunoSEQ multiplex PCR; TCRdb's version includes in-frame clones alone and lacks a portion of them. The sample carries approximately 100,000 clones, around 75% recorded once. Germline-derived CDR1 and CDR2 are SEHNR and FQNEAQ (reference sequence). CDR3 length: 13 amino acids. Trimming took 6 bases from V and 3 from J; bases not matched to a gene: 4. Sequencing used PBMCs. The rearrangement uses TRBV7-9 and TRBJ2-5; 7 nucleotides align to TRBD2. The origin of this receptor is a middle-aged man in good health and CMV-seronegative. CDR3: CASSLSGEETQYF. The CDR3 bases are TGTGCCAGCAGTTTAAGCGGGGAAGAGACCCAGTACTTC.